The clone carrying this TCR beta chain showed up just once. CDR3 length: 15 residues. Germline lookup yields CDR1 SNHLY and CDR2 FYNNEI. Trimming at V came to 5 bases and at J to 2 bases, leaving 6 bases not matched to a gene. This sample stems from a study of cytomegalovirus exposure and HLA in healthy donors. PCR amplification relied on 60 Vbeta primers (plus 13 Jbeta primers). This table comes from immunoSEQ multiplex PCR, and its TCRdb copy is limited to in-frame clones, with some not included. The sample has 35,000 to 55,000 clones, approximately 60% seen once. The TCR was taken from a human donor in good health. The sequenced material came from PBMCs. The chain has TRBV2 and TRBJ2-7, with TRBD2 matching 10 bases. CDR3 loop: CASSFTSGAAYEQYF. CDR3 nucleotide sequence: TGTGCCAGCAGTTTCACTAGCGGGGCCGCCTACGAGCAGTACTTC.